One and the same sample provided the 16 T cell receptor beta chains below, sequenced in a study of cytomegalovirus exposure and HLA in healthy donors. This PCR relied on a set of 60 Vbeta primers and 13 Jbeta primers. TCRdb's table, derived via immunoSEQ multiplex PCR, lists solely in-frame clones and lacks some. This sample has 150,000 to 200,000 clones; roughly 70% occur once, and the top ten carry 3.1%. Material for sequencing was PBMCs. These TCRs come from a male donor in good health and CMV-seronegative.

The table lists this clone with a few counts. The chain joins TRBV5-4 to TRBJ1-3, with TRBD1 as a possible D gene (5 bases). The CDR3 has 15 amino acids. CDR1 and CDR2 from the germline V gene are SGHNT and YYREEE (reference sequence). The ends were cut back, 4 bases at V and 2 bases at J, with 13 bases in the middle. The CDR3: CASSRMDITGNTIYF. As DNA, the CDR3 is TGTGCCAGCAGCCGGATGGACATAACTGGAAACACCATATATTTT. Full variable domain (missing parts from reference TRBV5-4 and TRBJ1-3): ETGVTQSPTHLIKTRGQQVTLRCSSQSGHNTVSWYQQALGQGPQFIFQYYREEENGRGNFPPRFSGLQFPNYSSELNVNALELDDSALYLCASSRMDITGNTIYFGEGSWLTVV.

This sequence joins TRBV5-6 and TRBJ1-1; D perhaps matches TRBD1 (6 bases). The CDR3 length is 17 residues. The V end was cut by 8 bases, the J end by 1 base, with 24 bases between. From germline, CDR1 is SGHDT and CDR2 YYEEEE. The CDR3 DNA reads TGTGCCAGAGAGGGGGGGTGGAACAGGGCGACGAACACTGAAGCTTTCTTT. Translating gives CAREGGWNRATNTEAFF.

The V call is TRBV5-1, the J call TRBJ2-7; 13 bases agree with TRBD2. This CDR3 contains 15 residues. J gave up 3 bases and V 5 bases, and 5 bases lay outside the gene matches. The germline gives CDR1 SGHRS, CDR2 YFSETQ. The CDR3 coding sequence is TGCGCCAGCAGGCCGGGACTAGCGGGGCTCTACGAGCAGTACTTC. It encodes CASRPGLAGLYEQYF.

The chain is built from TRBV9 and TRBJ1-3; D remains unclear. Germline CDR1 SGDLS, CDR2 YYNGEE. Trimming left V 0 bases short and J 0 bases short, with 10 bases between. The CDR3 extends over 16 amino acids. CDR3 in DNA: TGTGCCAGCAGCGTAGACAAAAGTAACTCTGGAAACACCATATATTTT. It is translated as CASSVDKSNSGNTIYF.

This chain links TRBV6-6 with TRBJ2-7; no clear D. The CDR3 spans 13 residues. Per germline, CDR1 MNHNY and CDR2 SVGAGI (reference sequence). With 5 bases removed from V and 5 bases from J, the gap between germline ends came to 13 bases. For the CDR3, the DNA is TGTGCCAGCAGTCCCCGCCAGGCCGACGAGCAGTACTTC. This sequence encodes CASSPRQADEQYF.

This chain connects TRBV5-1 to TRBJ2-5; 7 bases are a match to TRBD1. Germline V CDR1 and CDR2: SGHRS, YFSETQ. V gave up 7 bases and J gave up 1 base; unmatched junction bases: 10. The CDR3 runs 15 residues. CDR3 in amino acids: CASANRGGAQETQYF. In nucleotides, the CDR3 is TGCGCCAGCGCTAACAGGGGTGGGGCCCAAGAGACCCAGTACTTC.

Only a few counts were recorded for this clone. This chain connects TRBV9 to TRBJ2-7; 7 bases map to TRBD1. The length of the CDR3 is 14 residues. V lost 4 bases to trimming and J lost 0 bases; unmatched junction nucleotides: 4. Germline V CDR1 and CDR2: SGDLS, YYNGEE. The CDR3 region is CASSRTGISYEQYF. CDR3 in DNA: TGTGCCAGCAGCCGGACAGGTATCTCCTACGAGCAGTACTTC. The entire variable domain, with the rest obtained from reference TRBV9 and TRBJ2-7, is as follows: DSGVTQTPKHLITATGQRVTLRCSPRSGDLSVYWYQQSLDQGLQFLIQYYNGEERAKGNILERFSAQQFPDLHSELNLSSLELGDSALYFCASSRTGISYEQYFGPGTRLTVT.

The V gene is TRBV11-2, the J gene TRBJ2-7, with 11 nucleotides matching TRBD1. V was clipped by 0 bases and J by 3 bases; unmatched bases: 7. CDR3 length: 17 residues. Germline V gene data show CDR1 as SGHAT and CDR2 as FQNNGV. CDR3 bases: TGTGCCAGCAGCTTAGATCGGGGGACAGGGGGAAGCTACGAGCAGTACTTC. Its translation is CASSLDRGTGGSYEQYF.

The chain recombines TRBV7-8 with TRBJ2-1; TRBD2 aligns across 10 bases. The junction had 10 bases not matched to a gene; V was cut back by 1 base and J by 10 bases. The CDR3 loop spans 16 amino acids. Germline V gene data show CDR1 as SGHVS and CDR2 as FQNEAQ. The CDR3: CASSLVFELAGVEQFF. The CDR3 nucleotides read TGTGCCAGCAGCTTAGTGTTTGAGCTAGCGGGAGTAGAGCAGTTCTTC.

A remark on this clone: Additional DNA sequences in this sample encode the identical CDR3. This chain links TRBV11-2 with TRBJ2-7; the match to TRBD1 covers 7 bases. There are 13 residues in the CDR3. Trimming removed 3 bases from V and 1 base from J; junction bases left unmatched: 0. Germline CDR1 reads SGHAT; CDR2 reads FQNNGV. As DNA, the CDR3 is TGTGCCAGCAGCTTGGGACAGTCCTACGAGCAGTACTTC. It specifies CASSLGQSYEQYF.

The chain is built from TRBV7-9 and TRBJ2-7; 7 bases map to TRBD1. This CDR3 has 16 amino acids. The germline V gene has CDR1 SEHNR and CDR2 FQNEAQ (reference sequence). The J segment lost 2 bases and the V segment lost 2 bases, leaving 9 bases of the junction unmatched. CDR3 sequence reads: CASSLIGAGGTYEQYF. The DNA for the CDR3 is TGTGCCAGCAGCTTAATAGGTGCAGGGGGTACCTACGAGCAGTACTTC.

The V and J genes are TRBV5-1 and TRBJ2-1, with 10 bases matching TRBD1. Germline CDR1 is SGHRS and CDR2 is YFSETQ. With 2 bases clipped from V and 6 bases from J, the junction kept 11 bases outside the gene matches. CDR3 length: 17 residues. The CDR3 sequence: CASSFGPRQGASNEQFF. The CDR3 coding sequence is TGCGCCAGCAGCTTCGGGCCCAGACAGGGGGCTAGCAATGAGCAGTTCTTC.

The rearrangement links TRBV6-6 to TRBJ2-7, with 7 bases identical to TRBD2. There are 16 residues in the CDR3. The J segment lost 7 bases and the V segment lost 0 bases, leaving 12 bases of the junction unmatched. Germline V gene sequence: CDR1 MNHNY, CDR2 SVGAGI (reference sequence). The CDR3 reads CASSYSKRDGHREQYF. CDR3 in DNA: TGTGCCAGCAGTTACTCAAAGCGGGACGGGCACCGGGAGCAGTACTTC.

The V and J genes are TRBV18 and TRBJ1-1, with TRBD1 matching over 7 bases. The length of the CDR3 is 15 residues. From germline, CDR1 is KGHSH and CDR2 LQKENI. V was clipped by 3 bases and J by 1 base; unmatched bases: 5. CDR3: CASSPVQGKNTEAFF. The CDR3 DNA reads as TGTGCCAGCTCACCCGTACAGGGGAAGAACACTGAAGCTTTCTTT.

The genes are TRBV4-3 and TRBJ1-2; weak D call: TRBD1 (6 bases). Trimming left V 3 bases short and J 1 base short, with 9 bases between. This CDR3 comprises 14 residues. Germline values: CDR1 LGHNA, CDR2 YSLEER. The CDR3 protein is CASSQGQVNYGYTF. The CDR3 DNA reads as TGCGCCAGCAGCCAGGGACAAGTTAACTATGGCTACACCTTC.

This clone was seen a few times. The chain uses TRBV2 and TRBJ2-1, with 9 bases fitting TRBD1. The CDR3 runs to 14 residues. Germline V gene sequence: CDR1 SNHLY, CDR2 FYNNEI. Germline trimming cut 6 bases from V and 7 bases from J; bases unmatched to any gene: 7. The CDR3 sequence is CASSEQGAGNEQFF. DNA of the CDR3: TGTGCCAGCAGCGAACAGGGGGCGGGGAATGAGCAGTTCTTC.